The entry below describes one TCR beta chain. No antigen is known for it. This specimen comes from a study of T cell responses to AZD1222 COVID-19 vaccine. Second doses at about 4 or about 12 weeks were pooled. The germline V gene encodes CDR1 SGHNT and CDR2 YYREEE (reference sequence). This CDR3 comprises 16 residues. V gave up 0 bases and J gave up 3 bases, with 14 bases separating them. Study-level findings and limits: Seropositive status at baseline applied to only 6 or 7 AZD1222 recipients. Clonal diversity may have been underestimated, and the donors were mostly white British, with more females than males. Repertoires in all cases were sampled only once the peak T cell response had passed.

Repertoires were generated with immunoSEQ multiplex PCR, while TCRdb's copy carries only in-frame clones and drops some. The table shows about 120,000 clones, with about 94% occurring only once. Sequences were derived from peripheral blood, sampled 28 days after the second AZD1222 dose. This TCR was sampled from an adult who received the AZD1222 COVID-19 vaccine. The rearrangement links TRBV5-4 to TRBJ2-3; TRBD2 might be the D (5 bases). This CDR3 reads CASSLDTAEVTDTQYF. DNA of the CDR3: TGTGCCAGCAGCTTGGATACAGCGGAAGTAACAGATACGCAGTATTTT.